Listed below are T cell receptor beta chains from one sample, sequenced in a study of blood T cell repertoires in COVID-19. Profiling relied on immunoSEQ multiplex PCR, and the TCRdb table lists in-frame clones only, not all of them. The sample includes about 150,000 clones, more than 70% of them seen just once. Specimen: peripheral blood. The receptors were sampled from a woman aged 50 to 60 with acute or convalescent COVID-19. CDR3s include the opening cysteine and the closing phenylalanine or tryptophan. A D gene is named only where the DNA matches it firmly. The listing skips clone size in some rows; elsewhere it reads once, few, many or a size class.

d_call	j_call	v_call	clone_size	cdr3_aa	cdr3_nt
NA	TRBJ1-2	TRBV7-9	NA	CASRFQGIGGYTF	TGTGCCAGCAGATTCCAGGGTATCGGGGGCTACACCTTC
TRBD2	TRBJ2-7	TRBV5-5	NA	CASSLGQDRLAGFGEQYF	TGTGCCAGCAGCTTGGGTCAGGACCGGCTAGCGGGTTTCGGAGAGCAGTACTTC
TRBD2	TRBJ2-3	TRBV4-3	NA	CASSRSGGAQDTQYF	TGCGCCAGCAGCCGTAGCGGGGGAGCCCAGGATACGCAGTATTTT
NA	TRBJ1-6	TRBV10-3	NA	CAIRDSMGSPLHF	TGTGCCATCAGGGACAGTATGGGGTCACCCCTCCACTTT
NA	TRBJ2-5	TRBV6-5	NA	CASRGAFSQQGTQYF	TGTGCCAGCAGGGGCGCCTTTTCCCAACAGGGGACCCAGTACTTC
TRBD1	TRBJ1-1	TRBV7-3	NA	CASSLTDRRNTEAFF	TGTGCCAGCAGCTTAACGGACAGGAGGAACACTGAAGCTTTCTTT
TRBD1	TRBJ1-5	TRBV3-1/TRBV3-2	NA	CASSQGTGRNQPQHF	TGTGCCAGCAGCCAAGGGACAGGGCGAAATCAGCCCCAGCATTTT
TRBD1	TRBJ1-1	TRBV6-5	NA	CASSKQGTWNTEAFF	TGTGCCAGCAGTAAACAGGGGACCTGGAACACTGAAGCTTTCTTT
TRBD2	TRBJ2-1	TRBV7-3	NA	CASSSPAGGRNNEQFF	TGTGCCAGCAGCTCTCCAGCGGGGGGCCGCAACAATGAGCAGTTCTTC
TRBD2	TRBJ2-1	TRBV18	once	CASSTRGGPNEQFF	TGTGCCAGCTCCACCCGGGGGGGGCCGAATGAGCAGTTCTTC
TRBD2	TRBJ2-1	TRBV27	NA	CASTTSGGNEQFF	TGTGCCAGTACGACTAGCGGGGGAAATGAGCAGTTCTTC
NA	TRBJ1-2	TRBV11-2	NA	CASSALPAGGETRGYTF	TGTGCCAGCAGCGCCCTCCCCGCGGGGGGTGAAACGAGAGGCTACACCTTC
NA	TRBJ2-1	TRBV7-3	NA	CASSLRGGADNEQFF	TGTGCCAGCAGCTTAAGAGGGGGGGCGGACAATGAGCAGTTCTTC
NA	TRBJ1-1	TRBV11-2	NA	CASSPDSHTEAFF	TGTGCCAGCAGCCCTGACAGTCACACTGAAGCTTTCTTT
TRBD1	TRBJ2-1	TRBV7-8	NA	CASSTDRGNEQFF	TGTGCCAGCAGCACAGACAGGGGCAATGAGCAGTTCTTC
TRBD1	TRBJ1-6	TRBV28	NA	CASSLWGQGRDSPLHF	TGTGCCAGCAGTTTATGGGGACAGGGGAGAGATTCACCCCTCCACTTT
TRBD1	TRBJ1-1	TRBV9	NA	CASSVATGGWGWNTEAFF	TGTGCCAGCAGCGTAGCTACAGGGGGGTGGGGATGGAACACTGAAGCTTTCTTT
NA	TRBJ1-5	TRBV19	NA	CASNLWNQPQHF	TGTGCCAGTAACTTATGGAATCAGCCCCAGCATTTT
NA	TRBJ1-5	TRBV6-2/TRBV6-3	NA	CASSLQGANQPQHF	TGTGCCAGCAGTTTACAGGGAGCTAATCAGCCCCAGCATTTT
NA	TRBJ1-1	TRBV6-1	NA	CASSYQGLNTEAFF	TGTGCCAGCAGTTATCAGGGCCTGAACACTGAAGCTTTCTTT
NA	TRBJ1-6	TRBV5-1	NA	CASSLGATNSPLHF	TGCGCCAGCAGCTTGGGAGCGACTAATTCACCCCTCCACTTT
NA	TRBJ1-1	TRBV2	NA	CASRADSREAFF	TGTGCCAGCAGAGCAGACAGCCGAGAAGCTTTCTTT
NA	TRBJ1-1	TRBV28	few	CASSPPQGMRAEAFF	TGTGCCAGCAGTCCGCCGCAGGGGATGAGGGCTGAAGCTTTCTTT
NA	TRBJ1-2	TRBV2	NA	CASRRSEDGYTF	TGTGCCAGCAGGAGATCGGAGGATGGCTACACCTTC
NA	TRBJ1-2	TRBV29-1	NA	CSVGGGNYGYTF	TGCAGCGTTGGGGGGGGAAACTATGGCTACACCTTC
NA	TRBJ1-1	TRBV2	NA	CASSVDRHEAFF	TGTGCCAGCAGCGTGGACAGACATGAAGCTTTCTTT
TRBD2	TRBJ2-3	TRBV7-2	NA	CASSFSGGTDTQYF	TGTGCCAGCAGCTTTAGCGGGGGGACAGATACGCAGTATTTT
NA	TRBJ1-1	TRBV19	NA	CASSIVYRERAFF	TGTGCCAGTAGTATAGTCTACCGGGAGAGAGCTTTCTTT
NA	TRBJ2-1	TRBV7-2	NA	CASSLDSRTYNEQFF	TGTGCCAGCAGCTTAGACTCTCGCACCTACAATGAGCAGTTCTTC
NA	TRBJ1-2	TRBV28	NA	CASSPVSPRLLYTF	TGTGCCAGCAGTCCCGTTTCCCCTCGACTGCTCTACACCTTC
NA	TRBJ2-7	TRBV6-6	NA	CASSHRAPKDEQYF	TGTGCCAGCAGTCACAGGGCCCCCAAGGACGAGCAGTACTTC
TRBD1	TRBJ1-2	TRBV7-2	NA	CASSLVGQGEDGYTF	TGTGCCAGCAGCTTAGTAGGACAGGGAGAGGACGGCTACACCTTC
TRBD2	TRBJ2-1	TRBV7-9	NA	CASELAGGSNEQFF	TGTGCCAGCGAACTAGCGGGGGGTAGCAATGAGCAGTTCTTC
NA	TRBJ1-2	TRBV18	few	CASSLPTANYGYTF	TGTGCCAGCTCCCTCCCGACAGCCAACTATGGCTACACCTTC
NA	TRBJ2-1	TRBV11-1	NA	CASSFPGTYNEQFF	TGTGCCAGCAGCTTTCCTGGGACATACAATGAGCAGTTCTTC
NA	TRBJ2-3	TRBV7-6	once	CASSSSSTDTQYF	TGTGCCAGCAGCTCCTCGAGCACAGATACGCAGTATTTT
NA	TRBJ1-5	TRBV4-2	few	CASSQDLVTGQPQHF	TGTGCCAGCAGCCAAGATCTAGTCACTGGTCAGCCCCAGCATTTT